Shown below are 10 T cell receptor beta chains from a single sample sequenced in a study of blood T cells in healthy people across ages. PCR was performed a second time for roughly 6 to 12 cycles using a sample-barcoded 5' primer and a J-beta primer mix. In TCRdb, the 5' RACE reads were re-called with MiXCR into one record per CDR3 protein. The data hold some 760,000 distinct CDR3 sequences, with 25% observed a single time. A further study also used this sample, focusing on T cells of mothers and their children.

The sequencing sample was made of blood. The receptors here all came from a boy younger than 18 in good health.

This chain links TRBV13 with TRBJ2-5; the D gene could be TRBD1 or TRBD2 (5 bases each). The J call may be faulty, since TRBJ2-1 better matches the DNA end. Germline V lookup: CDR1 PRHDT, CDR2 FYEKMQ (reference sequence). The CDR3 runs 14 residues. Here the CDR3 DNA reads TGTGCCAGCCAACACGGGGCAAACTACAATGAGCAGTTCTTC. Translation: CASQHGANYNEQFF.

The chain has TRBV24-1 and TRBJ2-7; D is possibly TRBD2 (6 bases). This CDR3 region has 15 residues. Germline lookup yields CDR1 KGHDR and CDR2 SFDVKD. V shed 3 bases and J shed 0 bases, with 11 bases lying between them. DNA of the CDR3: TGTGCCACCAGTGATCCCGGGCGGGGCTCCTACGAGCAGTACTTC. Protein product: CATSDPGRGSYEQYF.

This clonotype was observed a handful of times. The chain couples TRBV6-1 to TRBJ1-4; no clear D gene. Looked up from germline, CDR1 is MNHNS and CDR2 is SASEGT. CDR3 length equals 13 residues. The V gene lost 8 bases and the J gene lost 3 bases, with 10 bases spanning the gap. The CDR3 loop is CASAWAPNEKLFF. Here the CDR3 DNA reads TGTGCCAGCGCCTGGGCCCCTAATGAAAAACTGTTTTTT.

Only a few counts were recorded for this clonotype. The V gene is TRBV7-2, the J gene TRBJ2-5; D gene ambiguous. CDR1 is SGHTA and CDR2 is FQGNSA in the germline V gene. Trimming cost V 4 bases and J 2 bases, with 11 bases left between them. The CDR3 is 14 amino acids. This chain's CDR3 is CASSSDLAQETQYF. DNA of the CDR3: TGTGCCAGCAGCTCCGATTTGGCACAAGAGACCCAGTACTTC.

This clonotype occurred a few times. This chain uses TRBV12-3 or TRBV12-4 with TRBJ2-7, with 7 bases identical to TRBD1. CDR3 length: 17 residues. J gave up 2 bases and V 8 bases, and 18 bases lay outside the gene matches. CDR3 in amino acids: CASPLRQQGTPTYEQYF. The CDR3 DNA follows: TGTGCCAGCCCCCTTCGACAACAGGGGACCCCAACCTACGAGCAGTACTTC.

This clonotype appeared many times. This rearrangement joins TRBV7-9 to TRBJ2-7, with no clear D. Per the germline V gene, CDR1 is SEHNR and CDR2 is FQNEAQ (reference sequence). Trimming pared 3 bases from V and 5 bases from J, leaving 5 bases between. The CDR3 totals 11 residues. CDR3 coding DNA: TGTGCCAGCAGCTTTAAGGACGAGCAGTACTTC. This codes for CASSFKDEQYF.

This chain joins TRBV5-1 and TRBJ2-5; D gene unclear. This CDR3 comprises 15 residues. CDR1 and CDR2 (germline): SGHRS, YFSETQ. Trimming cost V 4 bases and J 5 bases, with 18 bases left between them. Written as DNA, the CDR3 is TGCGCCAGCAGCAGCCCCCGGCAGGCCCAGGAGACCCAGTACTTC. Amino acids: CASSSPRQAQETQYF.

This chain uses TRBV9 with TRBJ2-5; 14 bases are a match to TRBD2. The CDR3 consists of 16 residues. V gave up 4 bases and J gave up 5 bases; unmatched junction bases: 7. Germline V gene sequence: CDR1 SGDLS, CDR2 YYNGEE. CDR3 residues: CASSPTSGGAGETQYF. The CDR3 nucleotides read TGTGCCAGCAGCCCGACTAGCGGGGGGGCCGGCGAGACCCAGTACTTC.

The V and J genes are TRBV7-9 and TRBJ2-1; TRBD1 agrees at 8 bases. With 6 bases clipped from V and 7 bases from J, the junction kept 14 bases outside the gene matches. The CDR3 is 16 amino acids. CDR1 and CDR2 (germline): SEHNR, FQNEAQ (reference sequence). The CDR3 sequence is CASRSRDRGDPNEQFF. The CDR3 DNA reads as TGTGCCAGCAGGTCACGCGACAGGGGAGATCCTAATGAGCAGTTCTTC.

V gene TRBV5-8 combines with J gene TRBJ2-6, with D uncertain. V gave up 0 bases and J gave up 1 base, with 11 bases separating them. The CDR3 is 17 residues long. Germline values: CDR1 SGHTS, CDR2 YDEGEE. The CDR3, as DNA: TGTGCCAGCAGCTTGGTTATGTCCTTATCTGGGGCCAACGTCCTGACTTTC. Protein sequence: CASSLVMSLSGANVLTF.